These 7 T cell receptor beta chains came from one sample sequenced in a study of PD-L1 blockade in urothelial cancer. Assay used: immunoSEQ multiplex PCR; TCRdb lists only in-frame clones, some missing. The sample has some 41,000 clones; more than 75% are singletons. This material consisted of PBMCs, taken around atezolizumab (anti-PD-L1) treatment. The origin of the receptors is an older woman with urothelial cancer.

The genes are TRBV7-6 and TRBJ2-5; 8 bases are a match to TRBD2. The V gene end was trimmed by 5 bases and the J gene end by 5 bases; junction bases not matched to a gene: 13. The CDR3 covers 16 residues. Looked up from germline, CDR1 is SGHVS and CDR2 is FNYEAQ. In DNA, the CDR3 is TGTGCCAGCAGCCTGACGACGGGGACTAGGGGTGAGACCCAGTACTTC. Translated, it gives CASSLTTGTRGETQYF.

The V call is TRBV7-6, the J call TRBJ2-2, with D perhaps TRBD2 (6 bases). Germline CDR1 is SGHVS and CDR2 is FNYEAQ. The CDR3 is 17 residues long. V dropped 3 bases and J dropped 5 bases, with 19 bases sitting between them. This CDR3 is CASSFEIGRLGTGELFF. In nucleotides, the CDR3 is TGTGCCAGCAGCTTTGAGATTGGGAGGTTAGGGACCGGGGAGCTGTTTTTT.

The rearrangement uses TRBV28 and TRBJ1-5; 7 nucleotides line up with TRBD1. The CDR3 consists of 21 residues. V was clipped by 6 bases and J by 3 bases; unmatched bases: 26. From germline, CDR1 is MDHEN and CDR2 SYDVKM. CDR3: CASSTAGTESYPGGTNQPQHF. The CDR3 DNA is TGTGCCAGCAGCACCGCCGGGACAGAGTCTTACCCGGGAGGGACCAATCAGCCCCAGCATTTT.

The chain joins TRBV7-2 to TRBJ2-5; D is ambiguous. The CDR3 contains 14 residues. Germline values: CDR1 SGHTA, CDR2 FQGNSA. V lost 1 base, J lost 4 bases, and 10 bases lay in between. DNA for the CDR3: TGTGCCAGCAGCTTAGACCCAGGATCAGAGACCCAGTACTTC. Residues: CASSLDPGSETQYF.

The V and J genes are TRBV9 and TRBJ1-2; 8 bases are a match to TRBD1. The CDR3 is made up of 15 amino acids. Germline V gene sequence: CDR1 SGDLS, CDR2 YYNGEE. The V and J ends lost 1 base and 6 bases, in that order; junction bases with no gene match: 8. The DNA for the CDR3 is TGTGCCAGCAGCGTAAGCCCGGACAGGGACCATGGCTACACCTTC. Protein: CASSVSPDRDHGYTF.

The chain uses TRBV4-1 and TRBJ2-1, with 14 bases matching TRBD2. The CDR3 extends over 18 amino acids. Germline V gene sequence: CDR1 MGHRA, CDR2 YSYEKL. V was clipped by 0 bases and J by 3 bases; unmatched bases: 4. CDR3 coding DNA: TGCGCCAGCAGCCAAGATGGGGGACTAGCGGGGGTCTACAATGAGCAGTTCTTC. The encoded protein is CASSQDGGLAGVYNEQFF.

The chain employs TRBV11-2 and TRBJ2-3, with 8 bases lining up with TRBD1. The junction had 7 bases not matched to a gene; V was cut back by 2 bases and J by 3 bases. The CDR3 contains 16 residues. The germline V gene has CDR1 SGHAT and CDR2 FQNNGV. In nucleotides, the CDR3 is TGTGCCAGCAGCTTAAACGGACAGGGCGGGACAGATACGCAGTATTTT. Translation gives CASSLNGQGGTDTQYF.